Listed here are 32 T cell receptor beta chains from one sample, sequenced in a study of blood T cell repertoires in COVID-19. This table comes from immunoSEQ multiplex PCR, and its TCRdb copy is limited to in-frame clones, with some not included. The sample includes 200,000 to 250,000 clones, about 80% seen only once; the top ten take roughly 2.4%. The specimen was peripheral blood. These receptors originate from a woman in her fifties or sixties with acute or convalescent COVID-19.

J is TRBJ1-2 and V is TRBV5-1, with 10 bases fitting TRBD1. The CDR3 covers 17 residues. Germline CDR1 SGHRS, CDR2 YFSETQ. With V trimmed by 0 bases and J by 8 bases, 13 bases remained unmatched. DNA for the CDR3: TGCGCCAGCAGCTTGGGCGGGACAGGGGAGCAGGGGAGCGGCTACACCTTC. This gives the protein CASSLGGTGEQGSGYTF.

The genes are TRBV5-1 and TRBJ2-3, with no clear D. Per the germline V gene, CDR1 is SGHRS and CDR2 is YFSETQ. Deletions cut 5 bases from V and 4 bases from J, with 11 bases between. The CDR3 extends over 13 amino acids. CDR3 sequence (DNA): TGCGCCAGCAGGCGCGCAGGCTCAGATACGCAGTATTTT. Translation gives CASRRAGSDTQYF.

This chain uses TRBV6-2 or TRBV6-3 with TRBJ1-1; unclear D gene. V lost 4 bases to trimming and J lost 11 bases, with 14 bases between them. Per germline, CDR1 MNHEY and CDR2 SVGEGT. There are 12 residues in the CDR3. CDR3 sequence reads: CASSSQTGDAFF. DNA for the CDR3: TGTGCCAGCAGTTCCCAAACCGGGGATGCTTTCTTT.

Regarding this clone: The identical CDR3 is also encoded by other nucleotide sequences in the sample. The CDR3, as DNA: TGTGCCAGCAGCCAAGCTGCAGGAAACTCTGGAAACACCATATATTTT. This sequence encodes CASSQAAGNSGNTIYF. V and J are TRBV4-2 and TRBJ1-3; D not resolved. The CDR3 runs 16 residues. V dropped 1 base and J dropped 0 bases, with 10 bases sitting between them. From germline, CDR1 is LGHNA and CDR2 YNFKEQ.

The J gene is TRBJ1-2, the V gene TRBV6-5, with D hard to call. Trimming stripped 6 bases from V and 8 bases from J, with 13 bases between. Germline CDR1 reads MNHEY; CDR2 reads SVGAGI. The CDR3 has 12 amino acids. The CDR3 DNA reads TGTGCCAGCAGAGACTCGACGGGGGGCTACACCTTC. It translates to CASRDSTGGYTF.

V usage is TRBV21-1 and J usage is TRBJ2-1; the table's D gene call, TRBD2, was not cross checked with the DNA. TRBV21-1 is an annotated pseudogene. The CDR3 length is 17 residues. This chain's CDR3 is CASSTKPPPSSYNEQFF. The CDR3 DNA is TGTGCCAGCAGCACAAAACCCCCGCCGAGCTCCTACAATGAGCAGTTCTTC.

The CDR3 DNA reads TGTGCCAGCAGTTTAGGGACAGGGGGTAGTGAGACCCAGTACTTC. Protein: CASSLGTGGSETQYF. V and J are TRBV27 and TRBJ2-5, with TRBD1 identical over 11 bases. J lost 5 bases, V lost 2 bases, and 4 bases had no gene match. The CDR3 spans 15 residues. From germline, CDR1 is MNHEY and CDR2 SMNVEV (reference sequence).

This chain joins TRBV20-1 and TRBJ1-1; D is perhaps TRBD1 (6 bases). The CDR3 contains 11 residues. Trimming shortened V by 3 bases and J by 6 bases, and 8 bases separated the two germline ends. CDR1 is DFQATT, CDR2 SNEGSKA, per germline (reference sequence). The CDR3 here is CSASRGSEAFF. The CDR3 DNA reads TGCAGTGCTAGCAGGGGATCTGAAGCTTTCTTT.

This chain uses TRBV28 with TRBJ1-2, with a weak D call TRBD1 (6 bases). V lost 3 bases, J lost 4 bases, and 12 bases lay in between. This CDR3 is built from 14 residues. CDR1 is MDHEN and CDR2 is SYDVKM in the germline V gene. This CDR3 is CASSLGAGRYGYTF. The CDR3 coding sequence is TGTGCCAGCAGTTTGGGGGCCGGGCGCTATGGCTACACCTTC.

The chain has TRBV2 and TRBJ2-5; 7 bases are a match to TRBD2. Germline lookup yields CDR1 SNHLY and CDR2 FYNNEI. CDR3 length: 15 residues. V shed 5 bases, J shed 4 bases, and the junction held 10 bases outside the gene matches. This chain's CDR3 is CASSSLAGRGETQYF. The DNA for the CDR3 is TGTGCCAGCAGTTCTTTGGCGGGGAGGGGAGAGACCCAGTACTTC.

The rearrangement joins TRBV6-4 to TRBJ1-4; 9 positions agree with TRBD1. The CDR3 extends over 20 amino acids. V lost 0 bases, J lost 4 bases, and 15 bases stayed unmatched. The V gene's germline CDR1 is MRHNA and CDR2 SNTAGT. The DNA of the CDR3 is TGTGCCAGCAGTGACTCCTACGCTAGGGACAGGGCAGGAATTAATGAAAAACTGTTTTTT. Protein product: CASSDSYARDRAGINEKLFF.

This clone came up once. The V and J genes are TRBV4-1 and TRBJ1-1; 9 bases are a match to TRBD1. V lost 2 bases and J lost 4; bases outside the gene matches: 5. Germline loops: CDR1 MGHRA, CDR2 YSYEKL. The CDR3 totals 15 residues. This chain's CDR3 is CASSQPSTGGTEAFF. The CDR3 DNA reads TGCGCCAGCAGCCAACCTTCGACAGGGGGCACTGAAGCTTTCTTT.

This chain connects TRBV13 to TRBJ2-3, with 13 bases aligning to TRBD2. This CDR3 is built from 15 residues. Germline-derived CDR1 and CDR2 are PRHDT and FYEKMQ (reference sequence). J gave up 5 bases and V 4 bases, and 3 bases lay outside the gene matches. CDR3 amino acids: CASSWGLAGRDTQYF. CDR3 bases: TGTGCCAGCAGCTGGGGACTAGCGGGGAGAGATACGCAGTATTTT.

This rearrangement joins TRBV2 to TRBJ1-2; 7 bases fit TRBD1. The V and J ends lost 11 bases and 2 bases, in that order; junction bases with no gene match: 8. Germline CDR1 is SNHLY and CDR2 is FYNNEI. The CDR3 consists of 13 residues. CDR3 residues: CASKGAQNYGYTF. DNA for the CDR3: TGTGCCTCTAAGGGGGCGCAGAACTATGGCTACACCTTC.

The chain carries TRBV27 and TRBJ2-7; 10 positions agree with TRBD1. Germline trimming cut 2 bases from V and 2 bases from J; bases unmatched to any gene: 0. Per germline, CDR1 MNHEY and CDR2 SMNVEV (reference sequence). This CDR3 has 14 amino acids. Here the CDR3 reads CASSLGTGAYEQYF. The CDR3 nucleotides are TGTGCCAGCAGTTTAGGGACAGGGGCCTACGAGCAGTACTTC.

This clone has a handful of counts. The J gene is TRBJ1-2, the V gene TRBV25-1; D gene unclear. The CDR3 runs to 11 residues. From germline, CDR1 is MGHDK and CDR2 SYGVNS. Trimming stripped 4 bases from V and 2 bases from J, with 2 bases between. Written as DNA, the CDR3 is TGTGCCAGCAGTGCAAACTATGGCTACACCTTC. This codes for CASSANYGYTF.

This clone appeared a few times. The chain has TRBV18 and TRBJ2-2; maybe TRBD1 (6 bases). With 1 base removed from V and 6 bases from J, the gap between germline ends came to 6 bases. The CDR3 consists of 13 residues. The V gene's germline CDR1 is KGHSH and CDR2 LQKENI. The CDR3 bases are TGTGCCAGCTCACCACAGGGGGCCGGGGAGCTGTTTTTT. This sequence encodes CASSPQGAGELFF.

Worth noting for this clone: The same CDR3 is also encoded by other DNA sequences in this sample. The chain combines TRBV12-3 or TRBV12-4 with TRBJ2-7, with 7 bases lining up with TRBD1. The CDR3 runs to 13 residues. Unmatched junction bases numbered 2, after V lost 3 bases and J lost 3 bases. The CDR3 sequence is CASSLQGDYEQYF. CDR3 DNA: TGTGCCAGCAGTTTGCAGGGGGACTACGAGCAGTACTTC.

This chain connects TRBV7-9 to TRBJ1-6; no reliable D call. The CDR3 runs 12 residues. Looked up from germline, CDR1 is SEHNR and CDR2 is FQNEAQ (reference sequence). V dropped 5 bases and J dropped 12 bases, with 11 bases sitting between them. This CDR3 is CASSRFEEPLHF. In DNA, the CDR3 is TGTGCCAGCAGCCGGTTCGAAGAACCCCTCCACTTT.

The V gene is TRBV3-1 (or the pseudogene TRBV3-2), the J gene TRBJ1-2; possible D gene TRBD1, 5 bases. The length of the CDR3 is 16 residues. V was clipped by 7 bases and J by 2 bases, with 20 bases between them. The germline gives CDR1 LGHDT, CDR2 YNNKEL (reference sequence). The CDR3 DNA follows: TGTGCCAGCACTCCAGGGTGGCAGGGTGGGAACTATGGCTACACCTTC. Its protein is CASTPGWQGGNYGYTF.

This chain joins TRBV18 and TRBJ1-1; D not resolved. Trimming pared 2 bases from V and 4 bases from J, leaving 8 bases between. The CDR3 totals 13 residues. CDR1 is KGHSH, CDR2 LQKENI, per germline. The CDR3 sequence is CASSPTAGTEAFF. In nucleotides, the CDR3 is TGTGCCAGCTCACCAACGGCGGGCACTGAAGCTTTCTTT.

V is TRBV2 and J is TRBJ1-2, with D possibly being TRBD1 (6 bases). The CDR3 is 16 amino acids. The V gene's germline CDR1 is SNHLY and CDR2 FYNNEI. The V gene lost 5 bases and the J gene lost 4 bases, with 20 bases spanning the gap. The CDR3 DNA sequence: TGTGCCAGCAGTCTGGCAGGGGTACCCGGGATCTATGGCTACACCTTC. It encodes CASSLAGVPGIYGYTF. The full variable domain, with the rest looked up from reference TRBV2 and TRBJ1-2, is EPEVTQTPSHQVTQMGQEVILRCVPISNHLYFYWYRQILGQKVEFLVSFYNNEISEKSEIFDDQFSVERPDGSNFTLKIRSTKLEDSAMYFCASSLAGVPGIYGYTFGSGTRLTVV.

The rearrangement links TRBV4-1 to TRBJ1-1; TRBD1 agrees at 8 bases. The ends lost 1 base at V and 2 bases at J; junction bases unmatched: 9. The CDR3 totals 17 residues. CDR1 is MGHRA, CDR2 YSYEKL, per germline. The CDR3 nucleotides are TGCGCCAGCAGCCAAGCCCCCAGTACAGGGGGTAACACTGAAGCTTTCTTT. Translating gives CASSQAPSTGGNTEAFF.

The rearrangement joins TRBV7-2 to TRBJ1-6; 9 nucleotides line up with TRBD1. Trimming removed 5 bases from V and 7 bases from J; junction bases left unmatched: 12. The germline gives CDR1 SGHTA, CDR2 FQGNSA. This CDR3 region has 17 residues. The CDR3 DNA sequence: TGTGCCAGCAGCGCCCGACGTTCTGGACAGGGGAATTCACCCCTCCACTTT. It is translated as CASSARRSGQGNSPLHF.

The chain employs TRBV6-6 and TRBJ2-5; D gene uncertain. CDR1 is MNHNY, CDR2 SVGAGI, per germline (reference sequence). The germline V and J ends were trimmed by 2 bases and 5 bases, with 6 bases remaining between them. The CDR3 spans 12 residues. The chain's CDR3 is CASSYTGETQYF. DNA of the CDR3: TGTGCCAGCAGTTACACCGGGGAGACCCAGTACTTC.

The chain has TRBV3-1 (or the pseudogene TRBV3-2) and TRBJ1-5; D is ambiguous. Trimming took off 5 bases at V and 1 base at J, with 6 bases between the two ends. Germline V gene data show CDR1 as LGHDT and CDR2 as YNNKEL (reference sequence). This CDR3 is built from 13 residues. The CDR3 nucleotides are TGTGCCAGCAGCGCACACAGCAATCAGCCCCAGCATTTT. Amino acids: CASSAHSNQPQHF.

CDR3 amino acids: CASSPKGQVFSGNTIYF. DNA for the CDR3: TGTGCCAGCAGCCCGAAGGGACAGGTGTTCTCTGGAAACACCATATATTTT. V usage is TRBV3-1 (or the pseudogene TRBV3-2) and J usage is TRBJ1-3; 8 bases are shared with TRBD1. This CDR3 spans 17 amino acids. V dropped 4 bases and J dropped 0; count of bases not matched to a gene: 8. In germline, CDR1 is LGHDT, CDR2 YNNKEL (reference sequence).

The chain combines TRBV7-9 with TRBJ2-7; 11 positions agree with TRBD2. The CDR3 sequence is 15 residues long. V dropped 5 bases and J dropped 6; count of bases not matched to a gene: 9. The germline CDR1 and CDR2 sequences are SEHNR and FQNEAQ (reference sequence). CDR3 nucleotide sequence: TGTGCCAGCAGCCCCATAGCGGGGGGGCCAGCCGAGCAGTACTTC. Its protein is CASSPIAGGPAEQYF.

V gene TRBV7-2 combines with J gene TRBJ2-3; 7 bases fit TRBD2. The CDR3 loop spans 15 amino acids. V gave up 3 bases and J gave up 5 bases; unmatched junction bases: 8. The germline V gene encodes CDR1 SGHTA and CDR2 FQGNSA. As DNA, the CDR3 is TGTGCCAGCAGCTTTTTCAGCGGGACGGTAGATACGCAGTATTTT. This sequence encodes CASSFFSGTVDTQYF.

The rearrangement links TRBV7-9 to TRBJ1-2, with 10 positions matching TRBD1. The V gene's germline CDR1 is SEHNR and CDR2 FQNEAQ (reference sequence). CDR3 length equals 18 residues. V lost 6 bases to trimming and J lost 0 bases; unmatched junction nucleotides: 13. CDR3 loop: CASSPTRDRGYANYGYTF. DNA of the CDR3: TGTGCCAGCAGTCCCACCCGGGACAGGGGATACGCTAACTATGGCTACACCTTC.

This sequence joins TRBV9 and TRBJ2-1; D perhaps matches TRBD1 (5 bases). Trimming cost V 0 bases and J 3 bases, with 10 bases left between them. Germline-derived CDR1 and CDR2 are SGDLS and YYNGEE. This CDR3 spans 15 amino acids. This chain's CDR3 is CASSVVAGHYNEQFF. The CDR3, as DNA: TGTGCCAGCAGCGTAGTAGCAGGGCACTACAATGAGCAGTTCTTC.

The V gene is TRBV6-6, the J gene TRBJ2-3, with 11 bases matching TRBD2. J gave up 2 bases and V 5 bases, and 6 bases lay outside the gene matches. The CDR3 covers 16 residues. CDR1 is MNHNY and CDR2 is SVGAGI in the germline V gene (reference sequence). The DNA of the CDR3 is TGTGCCAGCAGTCGACTAGCGGGGACCTACACAGATACGCAGTATTTT. This sequence encodes CASSRLAGTYTDTQYF.